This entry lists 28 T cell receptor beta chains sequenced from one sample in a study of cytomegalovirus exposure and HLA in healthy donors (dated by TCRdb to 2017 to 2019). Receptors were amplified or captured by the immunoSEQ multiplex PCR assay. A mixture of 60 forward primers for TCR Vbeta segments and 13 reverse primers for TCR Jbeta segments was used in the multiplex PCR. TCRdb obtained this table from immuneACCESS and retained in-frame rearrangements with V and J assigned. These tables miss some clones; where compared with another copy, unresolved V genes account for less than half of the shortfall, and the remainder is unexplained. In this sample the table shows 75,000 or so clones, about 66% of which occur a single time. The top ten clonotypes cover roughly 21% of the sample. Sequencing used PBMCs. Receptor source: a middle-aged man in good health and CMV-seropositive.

For the CDR3, the DNA is TGTGCCAGCAGCGTAGAAAGGGACAGCAAACTGTTTTTT. Translation: CASSVERDSKLFF. The chain carries TRBV9 and TRBJ1-4, with 7 bases aligning to TRBD1. The CDR3 is 13 residues long. Losses at the gene ends were 0 bases for V and 11 bases for J; bases not matched to a gene: 4. CDR1 and CDR2 from the germline V gene are SGDLS and YYNGEE.

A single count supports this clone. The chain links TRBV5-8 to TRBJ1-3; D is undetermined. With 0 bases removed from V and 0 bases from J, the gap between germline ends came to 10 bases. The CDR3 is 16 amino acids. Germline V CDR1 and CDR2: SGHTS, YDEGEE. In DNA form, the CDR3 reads TGTGCCAGCAGCTTGGTAGTCTTGCGCTCTGGAAACACCATATATTTT. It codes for CASSLVVLRSGNTIYF.

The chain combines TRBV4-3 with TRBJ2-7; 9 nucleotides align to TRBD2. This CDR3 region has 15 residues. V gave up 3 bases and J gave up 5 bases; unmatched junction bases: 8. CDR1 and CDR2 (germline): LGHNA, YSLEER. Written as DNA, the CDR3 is TGCGCCAGCAGCCATATGCTAGCGGGGTTTGACGAGCAGTACTTC. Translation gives CASSHMLAGFDEQYF.

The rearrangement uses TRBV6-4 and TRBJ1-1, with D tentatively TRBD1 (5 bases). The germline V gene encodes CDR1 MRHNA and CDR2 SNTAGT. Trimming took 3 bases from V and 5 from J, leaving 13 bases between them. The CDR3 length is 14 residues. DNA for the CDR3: TGTGCCAGCAGTGAAGGAGGGGCGCGAACTGAAGCTTTCTTT. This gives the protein CASSEGGARTEAFF.

The CDR3 DNA reads TGTGCCAGCAGCTCAGTAGCGGGGCCGGGAGCAGATACGCAGTATTTT. Protein: CASSSVAGPGADTQYF. The genes are TRBV7-2 and TRBJ2-3, with 8 positions matching TRBD2. This CDR3 comprises 16 residues. J lost 4 bases, V lost 4 bases, and 10 bases had no gene match. Germline CDR1 and CDR2: SGHTA and FQGNSA.

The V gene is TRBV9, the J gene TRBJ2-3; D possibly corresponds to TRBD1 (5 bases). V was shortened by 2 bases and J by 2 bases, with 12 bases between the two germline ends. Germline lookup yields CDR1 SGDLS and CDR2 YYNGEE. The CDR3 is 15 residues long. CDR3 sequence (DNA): TGTGCCAGCAGCGTTTTTGACAGCAACACAGATACGCAGTATTTT. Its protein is CASSVFDSNTDTQYF.

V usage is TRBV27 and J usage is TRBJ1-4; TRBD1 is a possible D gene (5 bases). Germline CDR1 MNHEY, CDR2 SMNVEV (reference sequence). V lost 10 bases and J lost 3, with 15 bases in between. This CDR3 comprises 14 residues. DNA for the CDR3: TGTGCCACCTGGGGGGGGTACCCTAATGAAAAACTGTTTTTT. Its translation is CATWGGYPNEKLFF.

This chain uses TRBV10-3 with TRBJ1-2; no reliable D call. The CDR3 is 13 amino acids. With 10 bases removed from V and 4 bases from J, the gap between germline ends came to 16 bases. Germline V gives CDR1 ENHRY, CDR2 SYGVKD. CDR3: CATRPTSGYGYTF. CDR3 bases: TGTGCCACCAGGCCCACATCGGGCTATGGCTACACCTTC.

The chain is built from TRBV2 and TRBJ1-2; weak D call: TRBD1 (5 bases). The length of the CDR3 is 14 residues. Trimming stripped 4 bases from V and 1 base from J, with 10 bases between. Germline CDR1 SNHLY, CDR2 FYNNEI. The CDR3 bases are TGTGCCAGCAGTGCACAGGTGGTTAACTATGGCTACACCTTC. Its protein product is CASSAQVVNYGYTF.

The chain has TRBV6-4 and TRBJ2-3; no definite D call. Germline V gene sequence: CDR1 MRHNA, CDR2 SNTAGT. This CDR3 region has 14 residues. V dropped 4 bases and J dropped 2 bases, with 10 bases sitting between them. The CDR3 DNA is TGTGCCAGCAGTGCGGCAGGAACCACAGATACGCAGTATTTT. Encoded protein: CASSAAGTTDTQYF.

The CDR3 protein is CASSLWGSGGWDTQYF. DNA of the CDR3: TGTGCCAGCAGTTTATGGGGGAGCGGGGGGTGGGATACGCAGTATTTT. The chain uses TRBV28 and TRBJ2-3; 9 bases map to TRBD2. The CDR3 extends over 16 amino acids. The V segment lost 0 bases and the J segment 6 bases; nucleotides outside the gene matches: 7. The germline V gene encodes CDR1 MDHEN and CDR2 SYDVKM.

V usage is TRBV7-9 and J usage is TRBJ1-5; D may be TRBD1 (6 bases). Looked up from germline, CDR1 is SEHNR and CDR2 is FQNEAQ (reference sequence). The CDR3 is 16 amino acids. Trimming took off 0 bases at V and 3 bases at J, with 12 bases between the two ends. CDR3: CASSLALGAVNQPQHF. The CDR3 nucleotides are TGTGCCAGCAGCTTAGCTCTGGGGGCGGTCAATCAGCCCCAGCATTTT.

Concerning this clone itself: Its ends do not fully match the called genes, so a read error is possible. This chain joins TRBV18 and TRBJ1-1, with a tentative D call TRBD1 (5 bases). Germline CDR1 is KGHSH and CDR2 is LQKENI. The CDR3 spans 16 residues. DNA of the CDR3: TGTGCCAGCTCCCCACGGGGAGGGGTGGCAAACACTGAAGCTTTCTTT. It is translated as CASSPRGGVANTEAFF. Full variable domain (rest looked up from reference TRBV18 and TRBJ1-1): NAGVMQNPRHLVRRRGQEARLRCSPMKGHSHVYWYRQLPEEGLKFMVYLQKENIIDESGMPKERFSAEFPKEGPSILRIQQVVRGDSAAYFCASSPRGGVANTEAFFGQGTRLTVV.

CDR3 in amino acids: CASSESALRGYGYTF. The CDR3 nucleotides are TGTGCCAGCAGTGAATCCGCGTTAAGAGGCTATGGCTACACCTTC. The rearrangement links TRBV6-1 to TRBJ1-2; D is uncertain. The CDR3 spans 15 residues. Germline CDR1 reads MNHNS; CDR2 reads SASEGT. Trimming cost V 2 bases and J 4 bases, with 14 bases left between them.

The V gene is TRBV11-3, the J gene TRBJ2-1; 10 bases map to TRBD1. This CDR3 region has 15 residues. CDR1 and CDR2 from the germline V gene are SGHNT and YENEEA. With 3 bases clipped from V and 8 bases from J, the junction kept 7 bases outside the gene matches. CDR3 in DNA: TGTGCCAGCAGCTTTCCGGGACAGGGGATGGATGAGCAGTTCTTC. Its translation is CASSFPGQGMDEQFF.

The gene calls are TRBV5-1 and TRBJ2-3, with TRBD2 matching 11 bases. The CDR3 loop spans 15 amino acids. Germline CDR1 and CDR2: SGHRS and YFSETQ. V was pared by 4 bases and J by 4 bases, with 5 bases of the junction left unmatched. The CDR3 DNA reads TGCGCCAGCAGCACTAGCGGGGGACTCGCAGATACGCAGTATTTT. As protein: CASSTSGGLADTQYF.

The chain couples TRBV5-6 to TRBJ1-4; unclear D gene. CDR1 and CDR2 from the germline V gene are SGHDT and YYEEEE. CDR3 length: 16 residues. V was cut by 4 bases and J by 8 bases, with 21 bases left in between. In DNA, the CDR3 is TGTGCCAGCAGCCCGGGAGGTGGCAGAGGGTGGGAAAAACTGTTTTTT. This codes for CASSPGGGRGWEKLFF. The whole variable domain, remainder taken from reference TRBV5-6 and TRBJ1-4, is DAGVTQSPTHLIKTRGQQVTLRCSPKSGHDTVSWYQQALGQGPQFIFQYYEEEERQRGNFPDRFSGHQFPNYSSELNVNALLLGDSALYLCASSPGGGRGWEKLFFGSGTQLSVL.

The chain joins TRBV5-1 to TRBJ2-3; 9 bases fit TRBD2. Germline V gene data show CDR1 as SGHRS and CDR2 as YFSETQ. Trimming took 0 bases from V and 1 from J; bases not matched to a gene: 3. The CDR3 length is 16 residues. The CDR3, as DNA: TGCGCCAGCAGCTTGGGAGCGGGGGGCCGCACAGATACGCAGTATTTT. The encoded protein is CASSLGAGGRTDTQYF. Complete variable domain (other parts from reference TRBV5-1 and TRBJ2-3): KAGVTQTPRYLIKTRGQQVTLSCSPISGHRSVSWYQQTPGQGLQFLFEYFSETQRNKGNFPGRFSGRQFSNSRSEMNVSTLELGDSALYLCASSLGAGGRTDTQYFGPGTRLTVL.

CDR3 nucleotides: TGTGCCAGCAGCGTATCAGGCAACTCCTACAATGAGCAGTTCTTC. Translation gives CASSVSGNSYNEQFF. The V call is TRBV9, the J call TRBJ2-1, with D hard to call. The CDR3 is 15 amino acids. Germline V gives CDR1 SGDLS, CDR2 YYNGEE. V was trimmed by 1 base and J by 0 bases, leaving 8 bases between them.

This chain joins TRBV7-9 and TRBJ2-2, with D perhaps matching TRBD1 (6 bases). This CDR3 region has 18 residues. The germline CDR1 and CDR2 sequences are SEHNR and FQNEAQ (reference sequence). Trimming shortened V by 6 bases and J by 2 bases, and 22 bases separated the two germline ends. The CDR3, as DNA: TGTGCCAGCAGACCTCCCCTGGGGGCAACAATTAACACCGGGGAGCTGTTTTTT. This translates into CASRPPLGATINTGELFF.

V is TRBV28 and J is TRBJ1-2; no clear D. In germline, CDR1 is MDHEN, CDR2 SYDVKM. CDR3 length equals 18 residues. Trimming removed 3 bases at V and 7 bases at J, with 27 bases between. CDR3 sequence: CASSFLVTRVTSRGGYTF. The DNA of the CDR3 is TGTGCCAGCAGTTTTCTAGTTACCCGGGTAACCTCCCGGGGTGGCTACACCTTC.

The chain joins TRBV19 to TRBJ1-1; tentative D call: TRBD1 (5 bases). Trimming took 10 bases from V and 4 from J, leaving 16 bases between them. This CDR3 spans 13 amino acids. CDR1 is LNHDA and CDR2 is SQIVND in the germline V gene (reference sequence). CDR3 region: CATLGGGSTEAFF. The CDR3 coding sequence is TGTGCCACTCTCGGCGGGGGTTCCACTGAAGCTTTCTTT.

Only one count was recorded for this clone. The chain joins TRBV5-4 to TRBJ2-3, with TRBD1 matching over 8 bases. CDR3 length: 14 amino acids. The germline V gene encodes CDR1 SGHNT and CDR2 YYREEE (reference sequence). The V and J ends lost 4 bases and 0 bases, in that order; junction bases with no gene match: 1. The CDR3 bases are TGTGCCAGCAGCAGGACAGGGAGCACAGATACGCAGTATTTT. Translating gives CASSRTGSTDTQYF.

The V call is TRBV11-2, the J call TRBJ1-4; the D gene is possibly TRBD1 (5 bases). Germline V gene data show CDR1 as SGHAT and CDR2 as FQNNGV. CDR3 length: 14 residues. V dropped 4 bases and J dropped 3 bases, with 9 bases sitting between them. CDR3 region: CASSSGDSNEKLFF. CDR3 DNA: TGTGCCAGCAGCTCCGGGGACTCTAATGAAAAACTGTTTTTT.

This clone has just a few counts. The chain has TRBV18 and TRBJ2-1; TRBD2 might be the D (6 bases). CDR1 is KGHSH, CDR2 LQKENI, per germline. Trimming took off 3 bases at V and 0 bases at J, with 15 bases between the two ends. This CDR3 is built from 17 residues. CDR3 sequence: CASSPRSGVSSYNEQFF. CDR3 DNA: TGTGCCAGCTCACCGCGTAGCGGTGTGAGCTCCTACAATGAGCAGTTCTTC.

The CDR3 bases are TGTGCCAGCAGCTTGGCCACAGGAGAGGCTGGCTACACCTTC. Translated, it gives CASSLATGEAGYTF. The chain links TRBV5-4 to TRBJ1-2; tentative D call: TRBD1 (5 bases). Trimming pared 0 bases from V and 7 bases from J, leaving 13 bases between. The CDR3 runs 14 residues. Per the germline V gene, CDR1 is SGHNT and CDR2 is YYREEE (reference sequence).

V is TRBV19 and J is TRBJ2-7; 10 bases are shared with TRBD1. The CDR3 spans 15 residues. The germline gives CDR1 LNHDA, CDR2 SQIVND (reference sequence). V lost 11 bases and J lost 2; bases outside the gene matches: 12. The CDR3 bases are TGTGCCGGTACCCCCGGGGACAGGGGACCCTACGAGCAGTACTTC. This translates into CAGTPGDRGPYEQYF.

This CDR3 reads CAWETRDRSGYTF. Here the CDR3 DNA reads TGTGCCTGGGAGACCAGGGACAGGAGTGGCTACACCTTC. The V and J genes are TRBV30 and TRBJ1-2; 8 bases are a match to TRBD1. Germline V gives CDR1 GTSNPN, CDR2 SVGIG (reference sequence). The length of the CDR3 is 13 residues. V lost 5 bases and J lost 7; bases outside the gene matches: 9.